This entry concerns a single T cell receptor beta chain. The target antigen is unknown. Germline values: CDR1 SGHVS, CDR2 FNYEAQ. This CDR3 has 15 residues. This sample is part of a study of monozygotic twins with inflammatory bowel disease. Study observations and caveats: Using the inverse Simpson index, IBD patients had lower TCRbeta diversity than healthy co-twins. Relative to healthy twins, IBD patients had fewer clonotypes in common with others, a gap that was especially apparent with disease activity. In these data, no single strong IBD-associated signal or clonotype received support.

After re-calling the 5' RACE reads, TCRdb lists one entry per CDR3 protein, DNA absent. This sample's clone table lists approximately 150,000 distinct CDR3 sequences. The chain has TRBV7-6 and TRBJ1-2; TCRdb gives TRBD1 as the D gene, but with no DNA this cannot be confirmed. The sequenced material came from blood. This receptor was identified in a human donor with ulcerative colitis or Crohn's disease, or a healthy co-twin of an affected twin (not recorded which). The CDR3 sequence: CASSLDGQGIYGYTF.